This T cell receptor beta chain was captured in a study of blood T cell repertoires in COVID-19. In the study overall: Some COVID-19 samples were acute and others convalescent; all came from the United States, Italy and Spain. PBMCs, B-cell-depleted T cells, or T cells provided the cDNA or gDNA that made up the material.

Germline V gene lookup returns CDR1 SEHNR and CDR2 FQNEAQ (reference sequence). The CDR3 is 16 amino acids. Losses at the gene ends were 5 bases for V and 0 bases for J; bases not matched to a gene: 6. Original processing methods: Estimation of nucleated cell counts was performed using reference gene primer amplification. The repertoire was sequenced with immunoSEQ multiplex PCR; TCRdb's copy has only in-frame clones and lacks some. Clone size and V and J calls were adopted from that table, with D and trimming inferred from the DNA. The data show fewer than 100,000 clones, 80% to 90% seen once. This sequence originates from a woman in her forties or fifties with acute or convalescent COVID-19. The chain joins TRBV7-9 to TRBJ1-4; 7 nucleotides align to TRBD1. The sample comprised peripheral blood. The CDR3 nucleotides read TGTGCCAGCAGCCCGGGACAGTTTTCAACTAATGAAAAACTGTTTTTT. Its protein product is CASSPGQFSTNEKLFF.